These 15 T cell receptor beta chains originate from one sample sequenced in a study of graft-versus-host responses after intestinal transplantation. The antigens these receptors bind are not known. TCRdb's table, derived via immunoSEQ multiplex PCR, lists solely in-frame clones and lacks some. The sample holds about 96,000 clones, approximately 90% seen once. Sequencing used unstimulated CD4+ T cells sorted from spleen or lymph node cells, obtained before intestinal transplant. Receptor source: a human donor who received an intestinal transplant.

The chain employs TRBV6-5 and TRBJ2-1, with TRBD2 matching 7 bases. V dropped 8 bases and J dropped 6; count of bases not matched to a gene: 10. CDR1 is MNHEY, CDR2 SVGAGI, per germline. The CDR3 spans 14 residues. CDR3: CASAGTTPGNEQFF. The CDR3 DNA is TGTGCCAGCGCCGGGACTACCCCAGGCAATGAGCAGTTCTTC.

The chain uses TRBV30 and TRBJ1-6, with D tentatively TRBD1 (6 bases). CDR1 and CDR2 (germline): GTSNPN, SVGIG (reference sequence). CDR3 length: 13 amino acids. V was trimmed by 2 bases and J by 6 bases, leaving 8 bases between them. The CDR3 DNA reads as TGTGCCTGGAGTTTACAGGGTAATTCACCCCTCCACTTT. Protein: CAWSLQGNSPLHF.

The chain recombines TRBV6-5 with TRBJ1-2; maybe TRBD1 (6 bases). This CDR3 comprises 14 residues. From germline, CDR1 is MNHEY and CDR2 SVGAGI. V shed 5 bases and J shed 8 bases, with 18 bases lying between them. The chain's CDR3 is CASSRGGGATGYTF. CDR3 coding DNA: TGTGCCAGCAGTAGGGGAGGGGGGGCCACGGGCTACACCTTC.

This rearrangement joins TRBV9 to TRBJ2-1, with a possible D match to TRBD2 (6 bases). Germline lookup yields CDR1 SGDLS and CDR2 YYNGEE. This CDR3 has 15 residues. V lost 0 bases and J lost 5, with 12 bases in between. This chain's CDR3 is CASSVGVAENNEQFF. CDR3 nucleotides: TGTGCCAGCAGCGTAGGGGTAGCGGAGAACAATGAGCAGTTCTTC.

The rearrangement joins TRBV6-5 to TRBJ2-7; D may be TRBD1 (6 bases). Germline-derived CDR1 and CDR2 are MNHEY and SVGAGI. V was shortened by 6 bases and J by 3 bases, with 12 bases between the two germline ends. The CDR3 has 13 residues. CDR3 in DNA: TGTGCCAGCAGGACCGGGACAAACTACGAGCAGTACTTC. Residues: CASRTGTNYEQYF.

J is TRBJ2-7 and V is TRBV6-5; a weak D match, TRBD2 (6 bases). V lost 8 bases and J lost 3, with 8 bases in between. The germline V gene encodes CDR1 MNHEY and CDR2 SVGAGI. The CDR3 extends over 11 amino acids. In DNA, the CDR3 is TGTGCCAGCGGCGGGAACTACGAGCAGTACTTC. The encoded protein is CASGGNYEQYF.

The DNA for the CDR3 is TGTGCCAGCAGTGGGGGGACAGGGCCCTATGGCTACACCTTC. The encoded protein is CASSGGTGPYGYTF. The chain joins TRBV2 to TRBJ1-2; 9 nucleotides line up with TRBD1. The CDR3 is 14 amino acids. Looked up from germline, CDR1 is SNHLY and CDR2 is FYNNEI. The V segment lost 4 bases and the J segment 4 bases; nucleotides outside the gene matches: 4.

CDR3 bases: TGTGCCAGCATCCCTCCGGGTCGGCGGAACACTGAAGCTTTCTTT. This codes for CASIPPGRRNTEAFF. The chain recombines TRBV28 with TRBJ1-1, with D unclear. The CDR3 runs to 15 residues. The V gene's germline CDR1 is MDHEN and CDR2 SYDVKM. The germline V and J ends were trimmed by 7 bases and 1 base, with 16 bases remaining between them.

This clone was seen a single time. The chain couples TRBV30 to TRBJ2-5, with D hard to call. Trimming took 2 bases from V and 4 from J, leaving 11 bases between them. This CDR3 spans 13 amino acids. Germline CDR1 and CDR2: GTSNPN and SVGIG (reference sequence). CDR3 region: CAWSLKPLETQYF. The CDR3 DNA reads TGTGCCTGGAGTTTGAAGCCCCTAGAGACCCAGTACTTC.

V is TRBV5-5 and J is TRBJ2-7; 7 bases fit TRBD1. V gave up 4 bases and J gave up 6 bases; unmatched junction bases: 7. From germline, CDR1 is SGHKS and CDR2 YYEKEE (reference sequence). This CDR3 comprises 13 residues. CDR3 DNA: TGTGCCAGCAGCCAGGGACAGAGGGTCGAGCAGTACTTC. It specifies CASSQGQRVEQYF.

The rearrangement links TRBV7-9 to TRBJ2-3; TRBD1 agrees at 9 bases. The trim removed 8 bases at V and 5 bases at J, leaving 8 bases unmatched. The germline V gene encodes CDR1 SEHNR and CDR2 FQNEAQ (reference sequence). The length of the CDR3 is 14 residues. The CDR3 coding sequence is TGTGCCAGCCTCCTTGGACAGGGGATAGATACGCAGTATTTT. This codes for CASLLGQGIDTQYF.

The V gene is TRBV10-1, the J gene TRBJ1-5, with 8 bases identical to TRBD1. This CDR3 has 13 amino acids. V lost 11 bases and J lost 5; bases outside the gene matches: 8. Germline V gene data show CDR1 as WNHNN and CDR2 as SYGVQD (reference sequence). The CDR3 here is CALMDREDQPQHF. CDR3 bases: TGCGCCCTCATGGACAGGGAAGATCAGCCCCAGCATTTT.

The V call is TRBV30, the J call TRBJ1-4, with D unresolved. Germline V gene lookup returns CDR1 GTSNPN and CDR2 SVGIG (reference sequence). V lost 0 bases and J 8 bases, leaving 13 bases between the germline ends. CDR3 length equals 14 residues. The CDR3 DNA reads TGTGCCTGGAGTGTACTGGCTAGGAGGGAAAAACTGTTTTTT. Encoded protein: CAWSVLARREKLFF.

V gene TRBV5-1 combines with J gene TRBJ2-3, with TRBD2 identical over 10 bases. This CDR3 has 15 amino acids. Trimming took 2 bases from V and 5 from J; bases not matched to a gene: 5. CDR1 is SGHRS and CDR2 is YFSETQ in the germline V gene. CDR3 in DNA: TGCGCCAGCAGCTTAAGCGGGAGGGCCGAAGATACGCAGTATTTT. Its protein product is CASSLSGRAEDTQYF.

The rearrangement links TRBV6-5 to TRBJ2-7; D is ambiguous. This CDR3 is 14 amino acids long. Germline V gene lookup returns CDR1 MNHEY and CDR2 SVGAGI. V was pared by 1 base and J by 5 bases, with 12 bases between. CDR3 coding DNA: TGTGCCAGCAGTTACTTGTCAGCACGGGACGAGCAGTACTTC. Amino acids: CASSYLSARDEQYF.